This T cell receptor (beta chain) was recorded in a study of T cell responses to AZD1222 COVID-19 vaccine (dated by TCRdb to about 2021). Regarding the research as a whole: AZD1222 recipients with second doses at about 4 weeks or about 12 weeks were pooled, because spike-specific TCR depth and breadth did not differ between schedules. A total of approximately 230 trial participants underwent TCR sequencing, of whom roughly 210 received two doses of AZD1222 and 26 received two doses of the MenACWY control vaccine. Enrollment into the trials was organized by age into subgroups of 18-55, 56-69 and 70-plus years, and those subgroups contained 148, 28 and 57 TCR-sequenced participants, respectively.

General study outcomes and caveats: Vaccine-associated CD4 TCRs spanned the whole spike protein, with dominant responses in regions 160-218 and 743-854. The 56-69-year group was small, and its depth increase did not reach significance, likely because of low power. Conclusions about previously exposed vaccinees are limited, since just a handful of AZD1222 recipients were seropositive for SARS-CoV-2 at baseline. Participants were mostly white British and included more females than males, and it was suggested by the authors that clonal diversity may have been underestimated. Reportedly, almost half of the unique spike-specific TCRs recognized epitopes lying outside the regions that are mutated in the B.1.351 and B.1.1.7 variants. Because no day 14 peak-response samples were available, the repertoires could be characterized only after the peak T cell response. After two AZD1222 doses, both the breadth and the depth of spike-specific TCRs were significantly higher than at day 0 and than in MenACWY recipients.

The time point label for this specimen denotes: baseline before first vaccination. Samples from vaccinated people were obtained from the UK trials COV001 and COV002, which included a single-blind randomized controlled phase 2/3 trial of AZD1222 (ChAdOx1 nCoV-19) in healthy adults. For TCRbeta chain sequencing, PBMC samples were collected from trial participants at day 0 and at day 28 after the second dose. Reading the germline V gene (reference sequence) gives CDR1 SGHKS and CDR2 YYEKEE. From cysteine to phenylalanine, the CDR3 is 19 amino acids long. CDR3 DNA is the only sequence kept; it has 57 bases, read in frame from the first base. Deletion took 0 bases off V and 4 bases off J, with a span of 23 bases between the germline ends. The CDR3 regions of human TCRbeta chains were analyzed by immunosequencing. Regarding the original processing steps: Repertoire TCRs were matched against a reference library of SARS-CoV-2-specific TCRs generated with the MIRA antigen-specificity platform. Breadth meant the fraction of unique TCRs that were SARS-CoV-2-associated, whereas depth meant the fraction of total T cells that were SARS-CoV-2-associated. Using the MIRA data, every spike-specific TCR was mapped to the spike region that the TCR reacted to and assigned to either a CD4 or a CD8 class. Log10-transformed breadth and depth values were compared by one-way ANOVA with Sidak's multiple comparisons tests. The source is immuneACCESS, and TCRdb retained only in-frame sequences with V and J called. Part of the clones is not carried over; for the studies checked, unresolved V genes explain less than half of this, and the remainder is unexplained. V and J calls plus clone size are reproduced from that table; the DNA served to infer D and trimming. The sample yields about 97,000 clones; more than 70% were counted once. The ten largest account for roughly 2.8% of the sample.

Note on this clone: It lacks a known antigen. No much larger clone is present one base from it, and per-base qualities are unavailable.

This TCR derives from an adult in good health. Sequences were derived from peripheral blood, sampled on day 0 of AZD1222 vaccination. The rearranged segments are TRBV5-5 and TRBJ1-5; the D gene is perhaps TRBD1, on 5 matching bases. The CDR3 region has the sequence CASSLAGDRGPLANQPQHF. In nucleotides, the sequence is TGTGCCAGCAGCTTGGCCGGAGACAGAGGACCGTTAGCTAATCAGCCCCAGCATTTT. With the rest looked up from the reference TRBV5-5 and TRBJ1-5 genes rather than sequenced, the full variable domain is DAGVTQSPTHLIKTRGQQVTLRCSPISGHKSVSWYQQVLGQGPQFIFQYYEKEERGRGNFPDRFSARQFPNYSSELNVNALLLGDSALYLCASSLAGDRGPLANQPQHFGDGTRLSIL.